The T cell receptor beta chain under discussion was sequenced for a study of cytomegalovirus exposure and HLA in healthy donors. General study findings and limits: Specificity of a few CMV-associated chains for CMV antigens was verified in vitro.

The PCR made use of 60 Vbeta and 13 Jbeta primers. TCRdb's copy holds only in-frame clones and misses some; the assay was immunoSEQ multiplex PCR. The table has just over 150,000 clones, about 85% seen once. The CDR3 length is 15 residues. Germline-derived CDR1 and CDR2 are SGHTA and FQGNSA. V was clipped by 1 base and J by 4 bases; unmatched bases: 5. This clone was picked up one time. What it recognizes is unknown. This sequence joins TRBV7-2 and TRBJ2-5; 8 nucleotides match TRBD1. The sequencing sample was made of PBMCs. The sequence was collected from a man aged 18-30 years in good health and CMV-seropositive. The CDR3 DNA reads as TGTGCCAGCAGCTTAGATCCAGGGGGCGCAGAGACCCAGTACTTC. Translating it yields CASSLDPGGAETQYF.